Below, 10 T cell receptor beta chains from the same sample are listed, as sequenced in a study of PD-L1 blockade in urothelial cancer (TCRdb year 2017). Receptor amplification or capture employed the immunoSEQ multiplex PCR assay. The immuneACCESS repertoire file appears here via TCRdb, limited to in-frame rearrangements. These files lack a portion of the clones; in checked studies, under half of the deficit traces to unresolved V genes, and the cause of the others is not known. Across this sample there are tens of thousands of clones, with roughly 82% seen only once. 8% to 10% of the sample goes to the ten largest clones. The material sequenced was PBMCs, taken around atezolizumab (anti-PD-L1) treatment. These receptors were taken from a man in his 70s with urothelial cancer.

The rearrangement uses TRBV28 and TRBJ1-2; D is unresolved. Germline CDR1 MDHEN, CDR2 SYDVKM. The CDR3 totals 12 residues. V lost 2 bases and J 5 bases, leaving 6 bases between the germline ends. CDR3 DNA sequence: TGTGCCAGCAGTTTAACGGGTTATGGCTACACCTTC. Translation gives CASSLTGYGYTF.

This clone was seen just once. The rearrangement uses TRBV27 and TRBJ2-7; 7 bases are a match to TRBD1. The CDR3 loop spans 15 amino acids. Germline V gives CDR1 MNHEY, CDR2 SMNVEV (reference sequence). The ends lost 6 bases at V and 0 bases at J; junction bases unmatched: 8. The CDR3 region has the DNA TGTGCCAGCAGCCCCGGGACAGCCCCCTCCTACGAGCAGTACTTC. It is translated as CASSPGTAPSYEQYF.

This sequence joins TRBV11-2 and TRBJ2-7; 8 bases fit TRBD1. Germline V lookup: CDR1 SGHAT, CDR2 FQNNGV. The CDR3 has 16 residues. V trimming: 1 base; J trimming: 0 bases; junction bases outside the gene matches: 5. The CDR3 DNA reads TGTGCCAGCAGCTTAGTGGGGACAGGTTCCTCCTACGAGCAGTACTTC. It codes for CASSLVGTGSSYEQYF.

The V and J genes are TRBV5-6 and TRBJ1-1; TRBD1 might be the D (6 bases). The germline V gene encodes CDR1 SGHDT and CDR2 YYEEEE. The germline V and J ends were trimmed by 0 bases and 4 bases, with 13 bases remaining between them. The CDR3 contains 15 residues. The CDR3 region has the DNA TGTGCCAGCAGCTTGGGGCCTACAGGGAGCACTGAAGCTTTCTTT. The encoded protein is CASSLGPTGSTEAFF.

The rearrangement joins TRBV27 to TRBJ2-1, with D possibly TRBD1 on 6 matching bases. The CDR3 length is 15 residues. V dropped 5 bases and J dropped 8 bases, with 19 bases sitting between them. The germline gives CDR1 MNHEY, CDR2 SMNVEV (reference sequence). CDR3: CASSPVGRGFHEQFF. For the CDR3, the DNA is TGTGCCAGCAGTCCCGTCGGCAGGGGTTTCCATGAGCAGTTCTTC.

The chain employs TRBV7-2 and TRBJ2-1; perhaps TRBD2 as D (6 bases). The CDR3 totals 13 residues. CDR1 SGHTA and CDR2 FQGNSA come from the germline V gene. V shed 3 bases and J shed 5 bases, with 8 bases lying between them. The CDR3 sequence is CASSFGRNNEQFF. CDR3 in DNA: TGTGCCAGCAGCTTCGGGAGAAACAATGAGCAGTTCTTC. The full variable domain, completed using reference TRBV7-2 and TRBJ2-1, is GAGVSQSPSNKVTEKGKDVELRCDPISGHTALYWYRQSLGQGLEFLIYFQGNSAPDKSGLPSDRFSAERTGGSVSTLTIQRTQQEDSAVYLCASSFGRNNEQFFGPGTRLTVL.

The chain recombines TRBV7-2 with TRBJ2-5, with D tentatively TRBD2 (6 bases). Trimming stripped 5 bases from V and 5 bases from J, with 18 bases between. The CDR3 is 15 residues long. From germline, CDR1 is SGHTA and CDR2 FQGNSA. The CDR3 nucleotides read TGTGCCAGCAGCCTAAGGGTAGGGGCGGGGGAGACCCAGTACTTC. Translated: CASSLRVGAGETQYF.

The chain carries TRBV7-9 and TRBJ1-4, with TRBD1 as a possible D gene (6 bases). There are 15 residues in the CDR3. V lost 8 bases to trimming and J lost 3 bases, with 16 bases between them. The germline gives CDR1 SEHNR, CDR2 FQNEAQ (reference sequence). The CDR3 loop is CASGMNRVANEKLFF. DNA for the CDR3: TGTGCCAGCGGAATGAACAGGGTGGCTAATGAAAAACTGTTTTTT. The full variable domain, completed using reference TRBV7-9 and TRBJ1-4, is DTGVSQNPRHKITKRGQNVTFRCDPISEHNRLYWYRQTLGQGPEFLTYFQNEAQLEKSRLLSDRFSAERPKGSFSTLEIQRTEQGDSAMYLCASGMNRVANEKLFFGSGTQLSVL.

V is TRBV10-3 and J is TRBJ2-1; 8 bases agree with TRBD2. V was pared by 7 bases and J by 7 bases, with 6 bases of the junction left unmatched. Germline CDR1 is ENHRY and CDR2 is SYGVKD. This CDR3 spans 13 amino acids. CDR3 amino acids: CAITSGSTNEQFF. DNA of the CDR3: TGTGCCATCACCAGCGGGAGTACTAATGAGCAGTTCTTC.

The CDR3: CASSLSARTYEQYF. CDR3 in DNA: TGTGCCAGCAGCTTGTCTGCCAGGACTTACGAGCAGTACTTC. The chain employs TRBV5-6 and TRBJ2-7, with D perhaps matching TRBD2 (5 bases). CDR3 length: 14 amino acids. Trimming pared 1 base from V and 4 bases from J, leaving 12 bases between. CDR1 and CDR2 (germline): SGHDT, YYEEEE. Complete variable domain (other parts from reference TRBV5-6 and TRBJ2-7): DAGVTQSPTHLIKTRGQQVTLRCSPKSGHDTVSWYQQALGQGPQFIFQYYEEEERQRGNFPDRFSGHQFPNYSSELNVNALLLGDSALYLCASSLSARTYEQYFGPGTRLTVT.